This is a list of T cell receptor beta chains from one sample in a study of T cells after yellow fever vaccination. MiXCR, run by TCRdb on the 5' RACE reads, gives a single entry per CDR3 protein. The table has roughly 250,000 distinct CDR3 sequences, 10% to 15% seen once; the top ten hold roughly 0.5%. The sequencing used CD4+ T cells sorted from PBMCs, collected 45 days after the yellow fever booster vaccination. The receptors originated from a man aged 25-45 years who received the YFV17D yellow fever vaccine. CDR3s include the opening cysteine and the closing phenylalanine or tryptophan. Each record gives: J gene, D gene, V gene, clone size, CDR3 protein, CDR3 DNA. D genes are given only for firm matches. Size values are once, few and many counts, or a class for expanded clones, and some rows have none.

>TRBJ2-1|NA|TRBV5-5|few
CASSLEDGEGKQFF
TGTGCCAGCAGCTTGGAAGATGGTGAAGGGAAGCAGTTCTTC
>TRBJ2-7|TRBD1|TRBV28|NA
CASSSTGPEYEQYF
TGTGCCAGCAGTTCGACAGGGCCGGAGTACGAGCAGTACTTC
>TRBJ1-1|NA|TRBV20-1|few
CSASGTLNTEAFF
TGCAGTGCTTCCGGGACGCTGAACACTGAAGCTTTCTTT
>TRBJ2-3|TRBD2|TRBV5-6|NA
CASSLRSGSRDTQYF
TGTGCCAGCAGCTTGCGTAGCGGGAGTAGAGATACGCAGTATTTT
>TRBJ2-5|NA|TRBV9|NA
CASSVSPSREETQYF
TGTGCCAGCAGCGTATCCCCCTCTCGGGAAGAGACCCAGTACTTC
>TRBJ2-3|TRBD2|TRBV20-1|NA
CSARAGTSGSLGDTQYF
TGCAGTGCTAGGGCCGGGACTAGCGGGAGTTTGGGAGATACGCAGTATTTT
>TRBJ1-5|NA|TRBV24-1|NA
CATAPAGSANQPQHF
TGTGCCACCGCTCCCGCGGGCTCCGCCAATCAGCCCCAGCATTTT
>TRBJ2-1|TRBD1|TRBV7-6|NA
CASSGPGGEQFF
TGTGCCAGCAGCGGACCAGGGGGTGAGCAGTTCTTC
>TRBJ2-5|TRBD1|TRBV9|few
CASSAGPGGRSSLQETQYF
TGTGCCAGCAGCGCGGGACCAGGGGGCCGCTCCTCACTCCAAGAGACCCAGTACTTC
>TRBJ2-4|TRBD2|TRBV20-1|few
CSAKRDLGNIQYF
TGCAGTGCGAAGCGGGATCTGGGAAACATTCAGTACTTC